Detailed here is one TCR beta chain. Time point specified: week 3, after first cycle of checkpoint inhibitor. Apart from two fast progressors, RECIST 1.1 response was judged 12 weeks post-infusion. This specimen comes from a study of blood T cell dynamics during melanoma immunotherapy. Here immunoSEQ multiplex PCR was the method, and the copy in TCRdb shows in-frame clones only, minus some. The sample consists of some 10,000 clones, around 87% of them appearing once. Looked up from germline, CDR1 is MNHNS and CDR2 is SASEGT. The ends lost 4 bases at V and 3 bases at J; junction bases unmatched: 3. This CDR3 has 15 amino acids.

Sequences were derived from blood, sampled from a patient treated with checkpoint blockade. The clonotype was recovered from a human donor with melanoma. This chain connects TRBV6-1 to TRBJ1-6; the match to TRBD1 covers 7 bases. The chain's CDR3 is CASSAGTVYNSPLHF. CDR3 DNA sequence: TGTGCCAGCAGTGCCGGGACAGTCTATAATTCACCCCTCCACTTT.